This TCR beta chain was recorded in a study of blood T cell repertoires in COVID-19. As for the study in general: The United States, Italy and Spain supplied acute and convalescent COVID-19 samples. PBMCs, B-cell-depleted T cells, or T cells provided the cDNA or gDNA that made up the material.

Original processing methods: Amplification from reference gene primers served as the basis for estimated nucleated cell counts. Profiled with immunoSEQ multiplex PCR; TCRdb holds only in-frame clones, not every one. V, J and clone size reflect that table, while D and trimming were determined from the DNA. The sample consists of under 300,000 clones, around 86% of them appearing once. There are 15 residues in the CDR3. Trimming took off 3 bases at V and 1 base at J, with 11 bases between the two ends. The V gene's germline CDR1 is MGHRA and CDR2 YSYEKL. The chain has TRBV4-1 and TRBJ2-3; TRBD1 is a possible D gene (5 bases). The sequenced sample consisted of peripheral blood. The TCR originated in a woman between 40 and 55 years old who had recovered from COVID-19. CDR3 sequence reads: CASSHIGVGTDTQYF. In nucleotides, the CDR3 is TGCGCCAGCAGCCATATAGGGGTTGGCACAGATACGCAGTATTTT.